This T cell receptor beta chain emerged from a study of cytomegalovirus exposure and HLA in healthy donors. The wider study: Prior work identified 117 million unique TCR beta sequences in some 200 million T cells.

Amplification used 60 Vbeta primers and 13 Jbeta primers. Clones were sequenced by immunoSEQ multiplex PCR, and TCRdb holds only the in-frame ones, with some missing. The sample consists of roughly 150,000 clones, over 65% of them appearing once. The CDR3 runs to 15 residues. Germline CDR1 is SEHNR and CDR2 is FQNEAQ (reference sequence). V lost 5 bases and J lost 7; bases outside the gene matches: 13. The sequencing sample was made of PBMCs. The chain employs TRBV7-9 and TRBJ2-7; 8 bases map to TRBD2. The sequence was obtained from a male donor in good health and CMV-seronegative. This chain's CDR3 is CASSPGGSGGEEQYF. The DNA of the CDR3 is TGTGCCAGCAGCCCAGGAGGCAGCGGGGGCGAGGAGCAGTACTTC.